The 29 T cell receptor beta chains given below trace back to one sample, sequenced in a study of T cell responses to AZD1222 COVID-19 vaccine. Using immunoSEQ multiplex PCR, the repertoire was profiled, and TCRdb retains in-frame clones only, with some absent. Found here are approximately 80,000 clones, about 90% of them singletons; the top ten hold around 5%. The source material was peripheral blood, sampled on day 0 of AZD1222 vaccination. The receptors come from an adult in good health.

The count of this clone is one. The chain recombines TRBV7-3 with TRBJ2-2; tentative D call: TRBD2 (8 bases). The CDR3 contains 17 residues. V lost 5 bases and J 4 bases, leaving 20 bases between the germline ends. From germline, CDR1 is SGHTA and CDR2 FQGTGA. CDR3 DNA: TGTGCCAGCAGCCGGACGGGAGGGGGCGACAGCACCGGGGAGCTGTTTTTT. Its translation: CASSRTGGGDSTGELFF.

Details on this clone: The identical CDR3 is also encoded by other nucleotide sequences in the sample. The chain has TRBV6-2 or TRBV6-3 and TRBJ2-7; TRBD2 matches 9 bases. V lost 0 bases, J lost 4 bases, and 4 bases stayed unmatched. Per the germline V gene, CDR1 is MNHEY and CDR2 is SVGEGT. The CDR3 is 15 residues long. CDR3 residues: CASSYSSGGPYEQYF. In nucleotides, the CDR3 is TGTGCCAGCAGTTACTCTAGCGGGGGCCCGTACGAGCAGTACTTC.

The genes are TRBV27 and TRBJ1-2; 8 nucleotides align to TRBD1. CDR3 size: 17 residues. Trimming removed 6 bases from V and 2 bases from J; junction bases left unmatched: 14. Germline V gene lookup returns CDR1 MNHEY and CDR2 SMNVEV (reference sequence). Here the CDR3 DNA reads TGTGCCAGCAGCAGATCCGCTACAGGGGGAAGGAACTATGGCTACACCTTC. It is translated as CASSRSATGGRNYGYTF.

This clone was detected only once. The DNA of the CDR3 is TGTGCCAGCAGTATGTACGGGGTGTACTACGAGCAGTACTTC. Its protein product is CASSMYGVYYEQYF. The chain couples TRBV28 to TRBJ2-7, with D possibly being TRBD2 (5 bases). The CDR3 totals 14 residues. V shed 5 bases and J shed 3 bases, with 14 bases lying between them. The germline V gene encodes CDR1 MDHEN and CDR2 SYDVKM.

This chain links TRBV7-9 with TRBJ2-1; 16 bases map to TRBD2. This CDR3 region has 17 residues. V trimming: 4 bases; J trimming: 8 bases; junction bases outside the gene matches: 8. Germline CDR1 reads SEHNR; CDR2 reads FQNEAQ (reference sequence). This CDR3 reads CASSSTQGLAGGYEQFF. Written as DNA, the CDR3 is TGTGCCAGCAGCTCTACGCAGGGACTAGCGGGGGGGTATGAGCAGTTCTTC.

This chain connects TRBV5-1 to TRBJ1-1; D ambiguous. Germline values: CDR1 SGHRS, CDR2 YFSETQ. Deletions cut 0 bases from V and 0 bases from J, with 6 bases between. This CDR3 is built from 14 residues. CDR3 sequence: CASSLVSLNTEAFF. CDR3 coding DNA: TGCGCCAGCAGCTTGGTATCCCTGAACACTGAAGCTTTCTTT.

The V and J genes are TRBV11-2 and TRBJ2-7; TRBD2 matches at 7 bases. The V gene's germline CDR1 is SGHAT and CDR2 FQNNGV. With 5 bases clipped from V and 6 bases from J, the junction kept 13 bases outside the gene matches. CDR3 size: 15 residues. CDR3 sequence: CASSTLPGGNPEQYF. The CDR3, as DNA: TGTGCCAGCAGCACCCTCCCCGGGGGGAATCCCGAGCAGTACTTC.

The V gene is TRBV5-5, the J gene TRBJ1-3; weak D call: TRBD1 (5 bases). This CDR3 has 16 residues. CDR1 and CDR2 from the germline V gene are SGHKS and YYEKEE (reference sequence). Deletions cut 4 bases from V and 0 bases from J, with 14 bases between. Here the CDR3 reads CASSDYRSRSGNTIYF. The CDR3 nucleotides read TGTGCCAGCAGCGACTACAGGAGTCGCTCTGGAAACACCATATATTTT.

This rearrangement joins TRBV9 to TRBJ2-1, with TRBD1 matching over 7 bases. Germline CDR1 is SGDLS and CDR2 is YYNGEE. The CDR3 spans 15 residues. V shed 5 bases and J 2 bases; nucleotides not matched to a gene: 7. The CDR3 DNA reads TGTGCCAGCAGTCAAAGGGGGCTAACCTACAATGAGCAGTTCTTC. The encoded protein is CASSQRGLTYNEQFF.

The rearrangement joins TRBV6-1 to TRBJ2-7, with a possible D match to TRBD2 (6 bases). Germline V gene data show CDR1 as MNHNS and CDR2 as SASEGT. The CDR3 is made up of 19 amino acids. V lost 1 base, J lost 0 bases, and 22 bases lay in between. The CDR3 spells CASSEVPPNRDGSSYEQYF. CDR3 nucleotides: TGTGCCAGCAGTGAAGTTCCCCCAAACCGGGACGGGAGCTCCTACGAGCAGTACTTC.

This clone appeared a single time. The same CDR3 can be traced to other DNA sequences in this sample. The chain couples TRBV27 to TRBJ2-7; no definite D call. The CDR3 has 11 amino acids. Trimming removed 4 bases from V and 4 bases from J, with 5 bases in between. Germline V CDR1 and CDR2: MNHEY, SMNVEV (reference sequence). The CDR3 reads CASSSRYEQYF. CDR3 sequence (DNA): TGTGCCAGCAGTTCGAGGTACGAGCAGTACTTC.

This chain connects TRBV23-1 to TRBJ1-1; D is unresolved. TRBV23-1 is an ORF, and what it does is uncertain. V was pared by 3 bases and J by 11 bases, with 4 bases between. The CDR3 is made up of 9 amino acids. CDR3 sequence reads: CASSHTAFF. CDR3 coding DNA: TGCGCCAGCAGTCATACTGCTTTCTTT.

This chain connects TRBV7-6 to TRBJ2-5, with a possible D match to TRBD2 (6 bases). Deletions cut 5 bases from V and 2 bases from J, with 21 bases between. CDR3 length equals 17 residues. Germline assignment: CDR1 SGHVS and CDR2 FNYEAQ. The CDR3 region is CASSNGGWLGIQETQYF. The CDR3 coding sequence is TGTGCCAGCAGCAACGGGGGATGGTTGGGGATACAAGAGACCCAGTACTTC.

This chain connects TRBV7-9 to TRBJ2-2; a weak D match, TRBD1 (6 bases). V was trimmed by 1 base and J by 4 bases, leaving 13 bases between them. CDR3 length: 16 residues. CDR1 and CDR2 (germline): SEHNR, FQNEAQ (reference sequence). The CDR3 region is CASSLDGQSFTGELFF. The CDR3 DNA follows: TGTGCCAGCAGCTTAGACGGACAGTCATTCACCGGGGAGCTGTTTTTT.

This chain links TRBV19 with TRBJ1-6; no firm D call. Germline CDR1 is LNHDA and CDR2 is SQIVND (reference sequence). CDR3 length: 13 amino acids. The germline V and J ends were trimmed by 6 bases and 8 bases, with 11 bases remaining between them. The CDR3 sequence is CASSSGDHSPLHF. The CDR3 DNA reads as TGTGCCAGTAGCTCTGGAGATCATTCACCCCTCCACTTT.

The chain couples TRBV29-1 to TRBJ1-3; D remains unclear. CDR3 length equals 12 residues. Per germline, CDR1 SQVTM and CDR2 ANQGSEA. The V end lost 5 bases, the J end lost 4 bases, and 9 bases lay between the germline ends. The CDR3 sequence is CSVTVQGNTIYF. The CDR3 DNA reads as TGCAGCGTTACTGTACAAGGAAACACCATATATTTT. Full variable domain (outside the CDR3, taken from reference TRBV29-1 and TRBJ1-3): SAVISQKPSRDICQRGTSLTIQCQVDSQVTMMFWYRQQPGQSLTLIATANQGSEATYESGFVIDKFPISRPNLTFSTLTVSNMSPEDSSIYLCSVTVQGNTIYFGEGSWLTVV.

J is TRBJ2-7 and V is TRBV3-1 (or the pseudogene TRBV3-2); possible D gene TRBD1, 5 bases. This CDR3 contains 16 residues. Germline CDR1 and CDR2: LGHDT and YNNKEL (reference sequence). V lost 1 base to trimming and J lost 5 bases, with 18 bases between them. The CDR3 protein is CASSQGLGARVHEQYF. The CDR3 nucleotides read TGTGCCAGCAGCCAAGGGTTAGGGGCCCGCGTCCACGAGCAGTACTTC.

The chain links TRBV5-1 to TRBJ1-1; D ambiguous. Germline V gene lookup returns CDR1 SGHRS and CDR2 YFSETQ. The CDR3 totals 14 residues. V lost 5 bases and J 0 bases, leaving 11 bases between the germline ends. CDR3 region: CASSSANLNTEAFF. The DNA of the CDR3 is TGCGCCAGCAGTTCGGCTAACTTGAACACTGAAGCTTTCTTT.

This chain's CDR3 is CATSDTAGTPRTQYF. The CDR3 coding sequence is TGTGCCACCAGTGACACTGCGGGGACCCCGCGGACCCAGTACTTC. The rearrangement joins TRBV24-1 to TRBJ2-5; D may be TRBD2 (6 bases). Germline V lookup: CDR1 KGHDR, CDR2 SFDVKD. The CDR3 runs 15 residues. V gave up 4 bases and J gave up 7 bases, with 18 bases separating them.

This chain uses TRBV4-1 with TRBJ1-1, with D unclear. The CDR3 is made up of 15 amino acids. V shed 3 bases and J shed 1 base, with 12 bases lying between them. The germline CDR1 and CDR2 sequences are MGHRA and YSYEKL. The CDR3 here is CASSHPSIGNTEAFF. CDR3 DNA sequence: TGCGCCAGCAGCCACCCGTCGATCGGGAACACTGAAGCTTTCTTT.

This clone was detected only a few times. The chain is built from TRBV14 and TRBJ2-1; 7 bases map to TRBD2. Germline lookup yields CDR1 SGHDN and CDR2 FVKESK. V lost 2 bases to trimming and J lost 4 bases; unmatched junction nucleotides: 8. This CDR3 contains 16 residues. In DNA, the CDR3 is TGTGCCAGCAGCCAATTCGGCGGGGGTTCTTACAATGAGCAGTTCTTC. Amino acids: CASSQFGGGSYNEQFF.

This clone has just a few counts. The chain recombines TRBV9 with TRBJ1-2, with D uncertain. CDR3 size: 13 residues. Trimming pared 0 bases from V and 8 bases from J, leaving 11 bases between. Germline V gene sequence: CDR1 SGDLS, CDR2 YYNGEE. Here the CDR3 reads CASSVESAAGYTF. The CDR3 coding sequence is TGTGCCAGCAGCGTAGAAAGTGCGGCCGGCTACACCTTC.

This chain joins TRBV19 and TRBJ2-7; 13 nucleotides align to TRBD2. The CDR3 consists of 16 residues. The V gene's germline CDR1 is LNHDA and CDR2 SQIVND (reference sequence). The ends lost 2 bases at V and 1 base at J; junction bases unmatched: 2. The CDR3 spells CASSIPGLAGSYEQYF. The CDR3 nucleotides are TGTGCCAGTAGTATACCGGGACTAGCGGGGTCCTACGAGCAGTACTTC.

The chain carries TRBV7-3 and TRBJ2-3; 11 bases fit TRBD2. The J segment lost 2 bases and the V segment lost 5 bases, leaving 3 bases of the junction unmatched. CDR1 and CDR2 (germline): SGHTA, FQGTGA. The CDR3 is made up of 15 amino acids. The CDR3 protein is CASSILAGDTDTQYF. CDR3 DNA sequence: TGTGCCAGCAGCATACTAGCGGGGGACACAGATACGCAGTATTTT.

The chain is built from TRBV15 and TRBJ2-7, with 7 bases that match TRBD2. Germline V gene lookup returns CDR1 LNHNV and CDR2 YYDKDF (reference sequence). The CDR3 extends over 15 amino acids. V lost 9 bases and J lost 3; bases outside the gene matches: 14. CDR3 coding DNA: TGTGCCACGGGTGCGGGGAGGGGAGGTAGCTACGAGCAGTACTTC. Its translation is CATGAGRGGSYEQYF.

The chain carries TRBV27 and TRBJ2-5, with 9 bases fitting TRBD2. The junction had 11 bases not matched to a gene; V was cut back by 6 bases and J by 3 bases. The CDR3 has 16 amino acids. Germline V gene sequence: CDR1 MNHEY, CDR2 SMNVEV (reference sequence). CDR3 loop: CASSRLSLAGKETQYF. The DNA of the CDR3 is TGTGCCAGCAGCCGCCTGTCGCTAGCGGGGAAAGAGACCCAGTACTTC.

This clone was picked up one time. This rearrangement joins TRBV3-1 (or the pseudogene TRBV3-2) to TRBJ2-5, with TRBD1 identical over 7 bases. The V gene's germline CDR1 is LGHDT and CDR2 YNNKEL (reference sequence). Germline trimming cut 4 bases from V and 5 bases from J; bases unmatched to any gene: 4. CDR3 length equals 13 residues. The CDR3 bases are TGTGCCAGCAGCCGACAGGGTTCTGAGACCCAGTACTTC. It encodes CASSRQGSETQYF.

The chain's CDR3 is CASSRTGTGSYGYTF. The CDR3 DNA reads TGTGCCAGCAGCCGAACCGGGACAGGGAGCTATGGCTACACCTTC. The chain links TRBV11-2 to TRBJ1-2, with TRBD1 matching 9 bases. Germline CDR1 reads SGHAT; CDR2 reads FQNNGV. V shed 5 bases, J shed 4 bases, and the junction held 8 bases outside the gene matches. The CDR3 loop spans 15 amino acids.

This chain connects TRBV18 to TRBJ1-1; D gene unclear. The V gene lost 3 bases and the J gene lost 1 base, with 12 bases spanning the gap. Germline V gene data show CDR1 as KGHSH and CDR2 as LQKENI. This CDR3 region has 15 residues. The CDR3 loop is CASSPTTTENTEAFF. CDR3 coding DNA: TGTGCCAGCTCACCTACAACTACCGAGAACACTGAAGCTTTCTTT.